This paragraph reports one T cell receptor (beta chain). Its antigen is unknown. This sample was taken from a study of cytomegalovirus exposure and HLA in healthy donors (dated 2017 in TCRdb). With regard to the full study: According to an earlier analysis of several hundred of the donors, some 180 million T cells yielded roughly 110 million unique TCR beta sequences and approximately 280 Gb of sequence data. Among 300 to 450 genotyped donors of the cohort, an average of roughly 240,000 unique TCR beta nucleotide sequences were sequenced per donor, around 18% of them non-productive. Of the roughly 400 genotyped donors, 81% fell in the genetic ancestry cluster associated with self-reported Caucasian donors. Rather than using new phenotypic data, the later analysis identified candidate immune exposures from TCR beta sequences and from how often those sequences occurred across donors. An earlier analysis of 450 to 750 of the donors used high-throughput TCR beta sequencing to judge whether each TCR beta V gene segment behaved as functional or pseudogenic. Using immunosequencing, the study profiled T cell repertoires from 500 to 800 subjects and related those repertoires to cytomegalovirus serostatus. Roughly 5 DR-DQ haplotypes were handled as single units for association and clustering, since linkage in the cohort was strong. To predict cytomegalovirus infection status, the study combined high-throughput TCR immunosequencing, statistical association of individual TCRs with disease status, and machine learning. An early release that covered roughly 600 HLA-typed donors contained approximately 300 gigabases of sequencing data and approximately 85 million unique TCR sequences. The study aimed to test whether signatures of past pathogen exposure could be identified by cataloging public T cell receptors. Typing coverage varied by locus: roughly 629-640 donors for A, B, C, DRB1 and DQB1; roughly 520 for DQA1; over 600 for DPA1; around 490 for DPB1. Donor age, sex, ethnicity and CMV serostatus were compiled together with the repertoire data. Class I and class II HLA loci were covered by the typing at four-digit resolution. In addition to the first cohort of 650 to 800 subjects, a separate validation cohort of some 120 different subjects was used. To study patterns of TCR occurrence, a later analysis re-analyzed previously published TCR beta repertoires from 650 to 750 donors and added high-resolution HLA genotyping. Every discovery cohort repertoire had been produced on one sequencing platform. A later genetic analysis took genome-wide SNP genotypes for 398 of the 666 donors and used that subset as a discovery cohort.

In the germline V gene, CDR1 corresponds to SGHAT and CDR2 to FQNNGV. Trimming takes 2 bases off V and 0 bases off J; junction bases not matched to a gene: 7. The CDR3 runs 17 amino acids, cysteine and phenylalanine included. Kept here is only the CDR3 DNA, which spans 51 bases and is read in frame from base 1. The cohort was made up of roughly 670 healthy bone marrow donors. All cohort members were sampled while nominally healthy, although unrecorded immune exposures were likely present. The donor tested CMV seronegative, placing the donor among the 350 or so seronegative members of the cohort. Every donor gave a peripheral blood sample, and the peripheral blood mononuclear cells from that sample were used for TCR beta sequencing. The Qiagen DNeasy Blood Extraction Kit was used to extract genomic DNA from the blood cell samples. Overall results and qualifications from the work: The only immune exposure information available for the cohort was CMV serostatus. Cytomegalovirus status was reported to be diagnosed by the classifier with high specificity and sensitivity in both the original and validation cohorts. A later analysis reported that several top co-occurrence clusters appeared linked to parvovirus B19, influenza, CMV and Epstein-Barr virus. The authors suggested that the approach could potentially be generalized to other disease states and immunological phenotypes. A later analysis found that HLA-associated TCR beta chains were more clonally expanded and had lower generation probabilities than equally common non-associated chains. According to a later analysis, most CMV-associated TCR beta chains appeared to be HLA-restricted, and the HLA associations seemed to be driven largely by CMV exposure. While some public TCRs were present in many individuals, most TCR sequences turned up only very rarely across donors. In this cohort, only TCR beta chains were sequenced, and detectable features were limited by the absence of alpha or paired-chain data. A group of highly shared sequence variants was considered likely to be a technical artifact of the sequencing pipeline. Because HLA typing was unavailable for some donors at each locus, only the typed subset was used in association tests. An association between a missense DCLRE1C variant and V-gene and J-gene trimming of TCR beta chains was found in a later genetic analysis and replicated in an independent cohort. Fewer than 20 rarely observed V segments, including chromosome 9 orphons, were excluded from the earlier analysis of a few hundred of the donors because counts were too low. Correlated functional status among segregating V segments might be attributable to linkage disequilibrium, but an unknown experimental factor could not be ruled out. When HLA alleles, especially DR and DQ, strongly co-occurred, TCR associations were difficult to assign to individual alleles. In vitro tests confirmed that three of the cytomegalovirus-associated TCR beta chains recognize cytomegalovirus antigens. A later analysis found that TCR association rates varied across HLA loci, with DRB1 alleles showing the most associated TCRs and HLA-C alleles the fewest. In a later genetic analysis, fewer N-insertions in productive TCRs were reported among donors in an Asian-associated ancestry cluster than the roughly 700-donor mean. A further reported finding was that TCR beta sequences accurately predicted the HLA-A and HLA-B alleles for most subjects in the first cohort. The study gave a list of some 150 TCR beta chains associated with cytomegalovirus. An earlier analysis of 587 of the donors showed that most TCR beta V segments appeared in productive rearrangements either about 87% or about 30% of the time, which broadly matched IMGT annotations. Because the 87-base-pair reads could not distinguish some IMGT-functional V segments, including TRBV6-2 and TRBV6-3, those segments were excluded. Roughly uniform sequencing depth across donors was assumed in presence/absence analyses, although this assumption may not hold. Specific HLA alleles were associated with around 18,000 TCR beta sequences at a false discovery rate of 0.05 in a later analysis.

The library was produced with the immunoSEQ multiplex PCR assay. For the multiplex PCR, a mixture combining 60 forward primers for TCR Vbeta segments and 13 reverse primers for TCR Jbeta segments was used. Amplification of the CDR3 region of rearranged TCR beta genes was performed with a multiplex PCR assay on genomic DNA. On the Illumina HiSeq System, the amplified TCR beta libraries were sequenced as 87-base-pair reads. As for how the authors treated the data: In a later analysis, 80 million or so unique TCR beta chains were counted across the 666 repertoires, and approximately 9.9 million of these chains were shared by at least two donors. A nearest-neighbor algorithm error-corrected the raw reads and collapsed the reads into unique sequences, merging closely related sequences to remove PCR and sequencing errors. V, D and J gene segments were assigned by aligning CDR3 sequences to IMGT reference sequences. For a sequence to be retained, a match of at least six nucleotides to both a V gene segment and a J gene segment was required. A rearrangement counted as productive if the CDR3 had no stop codons and remained in frame with V and J, and every other rearrangement counted as non-productive. Following IMGT convention, CDR3 was defined as the stretch from the second conserved V-encoded cysteine to the conserved J-encoded phenylalanine. In an earlier analysis of 500 to 650 of the donors, sequences lacking an unambiguous match to a single V gene segment were excluded. In an earlier analysis of almost 600 of the donors, a V segment was called functional when productive rearrangements were above 56.7%, and segregating when the standard deviation between donors exceeded 5%. A statistical classification framework was built for diagnosing cytomegalovirus status from the catalog of TCR beta chain sequences. In a later analysis, V and J genes were assigned by comparing TCR nucleotide sequences against IMGT/GENE-DB human TR gene sequences. The TCRdist pipeline was used in a later analysis to assign CDR3 sequences and most-parsimonious VDJ recombination scenarios. In a later analysis, each TCR beta chain was defined by its CDR3 amino acid sequence together with its V-gene family, and reads without a unique V-gene family were excluded. In a later analysis, approximately 640 highly shared, low-generation-probability nucleotide sequences were removed to address suspected cross-contamination and a sequencing artifact. In a later analysis, a clonal expansion index was calculated for each public chain from normalized within-repertoire ranks of inferred template counts. In a later analysis, generation probabilities were computed with a VDJ recombination model fitted to out-of-frame rearrangements, and the resulting probabilities were checked against IGoR. In a later analysis, TCR-TCR, TCR-HLA and TCR-CMV co-occurrence was scored with hypergeometric tests, and a repertoire-size bias correction was applied to TCR pairs. A later analysis estimated false discovery rates by permuting HLA or CMV assignments 20 times. In a later analysis, co-occurring TCRs were grouped using DBSCAN, with TCRdist sequence similarity added in when clustering inside HLA-allele-positive subsets. Co-occurrence clustering excluded repertoires with fewer than 30,000 or more than 120,000 public chains, plus five with anomalous nucleotide sharing. TCRdb mirrors the immuneACCESS table, restricted to in-frame sequences. Some clones are absent from its copies; in checked studies, under half trace to an unresolved V gene, and the reason for the others is unknown. D and trimming were read from the DNA, whereas the V and J calls and clone size are those reported in that table. This sample's table lists some 200,000 clones. 6.5% of the sample goes to the ten largest clones.

The rearranged segments are TRBV11-2 and TRBJ2-1; a stretch of 7 junction bases matches TRBD2. The specimen was PBMCs. This TCR came from a man aged 25-45 years in good health and CMV-seronegative. The DNA sequence reads TGTGCCAGCAGCTTAATAGCGGGTGGTAGCTCCTACAATGAGCAGTTCTTC. It translates to CASSLIAGGSSYNEQFF.